The 31 T cell receptor beta chains given below trace back to one sample, sequenced in a study of T cells in Graves' hyperthyroidism and ophthalmopathy. TCR beta CDR3 regions were amplified from RNA transcripts. Initially, a first-round RT-PCR of the TCR CDR3 employed the HTBI primer set. TCRdb processed the multiplex PCR reads anew with MiXCR; each CDR3 protein has one entry. Found here are about 290,000 distinct CDR3 sequences, roughly 15% of them singletons; the top ten hold more than 30%. The sequencing sample was made of blood. The receptors stem from a woman aged 45-59 years with Graves' hyperthyroidism that later progressed to Graves' ophthalmopathy.

The rearrangement links TRBV2 to TRBJ2-7; TRBD2 is a possible D gene (7 bases). Germline values: CDR1 SNHLY, CDR2 FYNNEI. V was cut by 2 bases and J by 2 bases, with 16 bases left in between. This CDR3 comprises 16 residues. The CDR3 region is CASSESGGASTYEQYF. In DNA, the CDR3 is TGTGCCAGCAGTGAAAGTGGGGGGGCTAGCACCTACGAGCAGTACTTC.

This clonotype turned up a few times. The chain employs TRBV20-1 and TRBJ2-7; 7 positions agree with TRBD2. Germline values: CDR1 DFQATT, CDR2 SNEGSKA (reference sequence). J gave up 3 bases and V 6 bases, and 11 bases lay outside the gene matches. The CDR3 loop spans 14 amino acids. The CDR3 sequence: CSAAQGRGGYEQYF. In DNA, the CDR3 is TGCAGTGCGGCTCAGGGCCGCGGGGGCTACGAGCAGTACTTC.

V is TRBV4-1 and J is TRBJ2-2; D uncertain. The CDR3 extends over 11 amino acids. The germline V gene has CDR1 MGHRA and CDR2 YSYEKL. V was trimmed by 5 bases and J by 7 bases, leaving 5 bases between them. The CDR3 nucleotides read TGCGCCAGCAGCAAAGGCGGGGAGCTGTTTTTT. It encodes CASSKGGELFF.

The rearrangement uses TRBV5-1 and TRBJ1-6; the D gene is possibly TRBD1 (5 bases). With 7 bases removed from V and 6 bases from J, the gap between germline ends came to 20 bases. The CDR3 has 16 amino acids. Per the germline V gene, CDR1 is SGHRS and CDR2 is YFSETQ. The CDR3 sequence: CASGSLGGGGNSPLHF. CDR3 bases: TGCGCCAGCGGCTCCCTCGGCGGGGGAGGTAATTCACCCCTCCACTTT.

The rearrangement uses TRBV11-2 and TRBJ2-7, with TRBD1 matching over 11 bases. The V gene end was trimmed by 4 bases and the J gene end by 6 bases; junction bases not matched to a gene: 14. CDR1 and CDR2 (germline): SGHAT, FQNNGV. The CDR3 consists of 17 residues. CDR3 loop: CASSSMGWRDRGVEQYF. The CDR3 DNA is TGTGCCAGCAGCTCTATGGGGTGGCGGGACAGGGGGGTCGAGCAGTACTTC.

For this clonotype: This may be a read error: a much more frequent sequence differs by one nucleotide. V is TRBV5-5 and J is TRBJ2-5, with TRBD1 matching over 8 bases. CDR3 size: 14 residues. From germline, CDR1 is SGHKS and CDR2 YYEKEE (reference sequence). CDR3 DNA: TGCGCCAGCAGCTTGGGACAGGTCCAAGAGACCCAGTACTTC. Translating it yields CASSLGQVQETQYF.

This chain connects TRBV6-2 or TRBV6-3 to TRBJ1-1; maybe TRBD1 (6 bases). CDR1 MNHEY and CDR2 SVGEGT come from the germline V gene. The CDR3 is 14 amino acids. The V end lost 7 bases, the J end lost 7 bases, and 19 bases lay between the germline ends. The CDR3 here is CASKEGSGAVEAFF. For the CDR3, the DNA is TGTGCCAGCAAAGAGGGTTCAGGGGCTGTTGAAGCTTTCTTT.

This clonotype was found many times. This sequence joins TRBV2 and TRBJ2-5; 13 bases agree with TRBD2. The CDR3 totals 18 residues. Germline loops: CDR1 SNHLY, CDR2 FYNNEI. The J segment lost 5 bases and the V segment lost 8 bases, leaving 17 bases of the junction unmatched. The CDR3 is CASLGTSGMGGTTETQYF. The CDR3 DNA sequence: TGTGCCAGCCTGGGGACTAGCGGGATGGGGGGTACCACGGAGACCCAGTACTTC.

The CDR3 DNA is TGTGCCAGCACCATCCAGAGTGGTGGGGATGAAAAACTGTTTTTT. Protein sequence: CASTIQSGGDEKLFF. The V and J genes are TRBV12-3 or TRBV12-4 and TRBJ1-4; D ambiguous. Trimming took off 7 bases at V and 6 bases at J, with 18 bases between the two ends. This CDR3 region has 15 residues.

This clonotype has a count of ten or more. The chain has TRBV20-1 and TRBJ2-5; D is tentatively TRBD1 or TRBD2 (6 bases each). This CDR3 contains 11 residues. Germline V lookup: CDR1 DFQATT, CDR2 SNEGSKA (reference sequence). Trimming took off 6 bases at V and 6 bases at J, with 11 bases between the two ends. The CDR3 sequence is CSAGGGKTQYF. The CDR3 region has the DNA TGCAGTGCCGGAGGGGGGAAGACCCAGTACTTC.

The chain recombines TRBV24-1 with TRBJ2-5, with D possibly TRBD1 on 5 matching bases. Germline V lookup: CDR1 KGHDR, CDR2 SFDVKD. V was cut by 2 bases and J by 2 bases, with 8 bases left in between. This CDR3 contains 14 residues. CDR3 DNA: TGTGCCACCAGTGATTCAGGGCCTCAAGAGACCCAGTACTTC. It is translated as CATSDSGPQETQYF.

This clonotype was counted between two and nine times. This rearrangement joins TRBV6-1 to TRBJ2-4; a weak D match, TRBD1 (6 bases). Germline assignment: CDR1 MNHNS and CDR2 SASEGT. This CDR3 is 11 amino acids long. Trimming left V 4 bases short and J 14 bases short, with 12 bases between. The CDR3 here is CASSGLQGKYF. As DNA, the CDR3 is TGTGCCAGCAGTGGACTACAGGGAAAGTACTTC.

In this sample, this clonotype turned up a few times. The rearrangement links TRBV12-3 or TRBV12-4 to TRBJ2-1, with 9 bases identical to TRBD2. This CDR3 has 20 residues. With V trimmed by 3 bases and J by 5 bases, 20 bases remained unmatched. The CDR3 spells CASSFGLGSGSKGEDNEQFF. For the CDR3, the DNA is TGTGCCAGCAGTTTTGGTCTCGGTAGCGGGAGTAAAGGGGAAGACAATGAGCAGTTCTTC.

This clonotype was recorded many times. The J gene is TRBJ2-3, the V gene TRBV24-1, with 9 bases that match TRBD2. CDR1 and CDR2 (germline): KGHDR, SFDVKD. The CDR3 runs 15 residues. The J segment lost 1 base and the V segment lost 3 bases, leaving 1 base of the junction unmatched. The CDR3 region has the DNA TGTGCCACCAGTGATCAGCGGGAGGGCACAGATACGCAGTATTTT. Translating gives CATSDQREGTDTQYF.

This clonotype was seen at least ten times. The V and J genes are TRBV5-1 and TRBJ2-3; D is unresolved. The CDR3 is made up of 14 amino acids. Trimming removed 2 bases from V and 0 bases from J, with 7 bases in between. The germline CDR1 and CDR2 sequences are SGHRS and YFSETQ. The chain's CDR3 is CASSFQESTDTQYF. CDR3 coding DNA: TGCGCCAGCAGCTTCCAGGAAAGCACAGATACGCAGTATTTT. Filled out from reference TRBV5-1 and TRBJ2-3, the complete variable domain reads KAGVTQTPRYLIKTRGQQVTLSCSPISGHRSVSWYQQTPGQGLQFLFEYFSETQRNKGNFPGRFSGRQFSNSRSEMNVSTLELGDSALYLCASSFQESTDTQYFGPGTRLTVL.

This clonotype was found many times. This chain connects TRBV28 to TRBJ2-7; 8 nucleotides match TRBD2. V trimming: 6 bases; J trimming: 4 bases; junction bases outside the gene matches: 8. The CDR3 length is 14 residues. CDR1 is MDHEN, CDR2 SYDVKM, per germline. The DNA for the CDR3 is TGTGCCAGCAGCCGGGGGGGATTCGGGTACGAGCAGTACTTC. This encodes CASSRGGFGYEQYF.

The table lists this clonotype with a few counts. This sequence joins TRBV4-1 and TRBJ2-3; 11 nucleotides align to TRBD2. Germline lookup yields CDR1 MGHRA and CDR2 YSYEKL. Unmatched junction bases numbered 3, after V lost 1 base and J lost 6 bases. This CDR3 has 15 residues. The CDR3 nucleotides are TGCGCCAGCAGCCAAGCGGCTAGCGGGAGGGATACGCAGTATTTT. Amino acid sequence: CASSQAASGRDTQYF.

Note on this clonotype: Since a much larger clone is just one base distant, this may be a read error. The genes are TRBV28 and TRBJ1-3; D uncertain. Germline lookup yields CDR1 MDHEN and CDR2 SYDVKM. The CDR3 has 14 residues. The CDR3 spells CASSLGRRSNSIYF. The CDR3 nucleotides read TGTGCCAGCAGTTTAGGGCGCAGGTCCAACAGCATATATTTT.

This clonotype was seen ten or more times. The V call is TRBV19, the J call TRBJ2-1; 7 positions match TRBD2. Germline lookup yields CDR1 LNHDA and CDR2 SQIVND (reference sequence). This CDR3 comprises 16 residues. Trimming took 5 bases from V and 7 from J; bases not matched to a gene: 14. The CDR3 nucleotides are TGTGCCAGTAGTCCCGGGGGGAGCGGGGTCCGAAATGAGCAGTTCTTC. Translating gives CASSPGGSGVRNEQFF.

The chain employs TRBV10-3 and TRBJ1-3, with a weak D call TRBD1 (5 bases). V lost 7 bases to trimming and J lost 4 bases, with 17 bases between them. The CDR3 covers 15 residues. The V gene's germline CDR1 is ENHRY and CDR2 SYGVKD. The CDR3 nucleotides read TGTGCCATCACCCACACGGGGGTAGGCGGAAACACCATATATTTT. Its protein product is CAITHTGVGGNTIYF.

In this sample, this clonotype turned up many times. The CDR3 DNA is TGTGCCTGGAGTGTAGAGGGCAGGGGCACCTACAATGAGCAGTTCTTC. Encoded protein: CAWSVEGRGTYNEQFF. The chain links TRBV30 to TRBJ2-1; D might be TRBD1 (6 bases). V lost 0 bases and J lost 2, with 14 bases in between. CDR1 and CDR2 from the germline V gene are GTSNPN and SVGIG (reference sequence). The CDR3 is 16 residues long.

This clonotype was detected ten times or more. This chain connects TRBV28 to TRBJ2-1, with a weak D call TRBD1 (6 bases). This CDR3 has 15 amino acids. V lost 9 bases and J 1 base, leaving 16 bases between the germline ends. Germline CDR1 and CDR2: MDHEN and SYDVKM. The CDR3 sequence: CASLGGVGSYNEQFF. The CDR3, as DNA: TGTGCCAGTTTAGGGGGAGTAGGATCCTACAATGAGCAGTTCTTC.

This clonotype was picked up a small number of times. The genes are TRBV19 and TRBJ2-5; D call uncertain. The germline V gene encodes CDR1 LNHDA and CDR2 SQIVND (reference sequence). The germline V and J ends were trimmed by 1 base and 1 base, with 7 bases remaining between them. CDR3 length: 14 amino acids. CDR3 DNA sequence: TGTGCCAGTAGTATAGCGTGGGGCCAAGAGACCCAGTACTTC. Translation gives CASSIAWGQETQYF.

This clonotype has ten or more counts. J is TRBJ1-2 and V is TRBV11-2, with D possibly TRBD1 on 5 matching bases. Trimming took off 4 bases at V and 8 bases at J, with 20 bases between the two ends. The CDR3 totals 15 residues. The germline gives CDR1 SGHAT, CDR2 FQNNGV. The CDR3 reads CASSSRTDMGSGYTF. As DNA, the CDR3 is TGTGCCAGCAGCTCGCGGACGGACATGGGATCCGGCTACACCTTC.

This clonotype was counted between two and nine times. The genes are TRBV30 and TRBJ1-5, with 7 bases lining up with TRBD1. This CDR3 has 16 residues. Germline CDR1 is GTSNPN and CDR2 is SVGIG (reference sequence). The V segment lost 0 bases and the J segment 2 bases; nucleotides outside the gene matches: 7. The CDR3 DNA follows: TGTGCCTGGAGTGTACTCGGAGGGGGCGGCAATCAGCCCCAGCATTTT. Translated: CAWSVLGGGGNQPQHF.

This clonotype was observed at least ten times. The rearrangement links TRBV28 to TRBJ1-1; D remains ambiguous. V lost 4 bases and J 0 bases, leaving 6 bases between the germline ends. CDR3 size: 13 residues. The germline CDR1 and CDR2 sequences are MDHEN and SYDVKM. This CDR3 is CASSSPLNTEAFF. CDR3 DNA: TGTGCCAGCAGTTCCCCCTTGAACACTGAAGCTTTCTTT. Variable domain in full (rest from reference TRBV28 and TRBJ1-1): DVKVTQSSRYLVKRTGEKVFLECVQDMDHENMFWYRQDPGLGLRLIYFSYDVKMKEKGDIPEGYSVSREKKERFSLILESASTNQTSMYLCASSSPLNTEAFFGQGTRLTVV.

This clonotype was picked up a small number of times. V and J are TRBV28 and TRBJ1-6; D call uncertain. From germline, CDR1 is MDHEN and CDR2 SYDVKM. V lost 2 bases and J 9 bases, leaving 8 bases between the germline ends. The CDR3 length is 13 residues. In nucleotides, the CDR3 is TGTGCCAGCAGTTTACGGGTATCTTCACCCCTCCACTTT. Its translation is CASSLRVSSPLHF. The full variable domain, with the rest looked up from reference TRBV28 and TRBJ1-6, is DVKVTQSSRYLVKRTGEKVFLECVQDMDHENMFWYRQDPGLGLRLIYFSYDVKMKEKGDIPEGYSVSREKKERFSLILESASTNQTSMYLCASSLRVSSPLHFGNGTRLTVT.

This clonotype was counted at least ten times. The chain has TRBV7-9 and TRBJ2-3; no definite D call. The V gene's germline CDR1 is SEHNR and CDR2 FQNEAQ (reference sequence). This CDR3 region has 12 residues. Trimming cost V 3 bases and J 5 bases, with 6 bases left between them. The chain's CDR3 is CASSFREDTQYF. CDR3 nucleotide sequence: TGTGCCAGCAGCTTTAGGGAAGATACGCAGTATTTT.

This clonotype was counted at least ten times. This rearrangement joins TRBV5-1 to TRBJ2-7; the match to TRBD1 covers 10 bases. This CDR3 is 15 amino acids long. V lost 9 bases and J lost 4; bases outside the gene matches: 13. The germline V gene has CDR1 SGHRS and CDR2 YFSETQ. The CDR3, as DNA: TGCGCCACCGCGAAAGGGACAGGGGTTTCTTACGAGCAGTACTTC. Its protein is CATAKGTGVSYEQYF. Variable domain in full (rest from reference TRBV5-1 and TRBJ2-7): KAGVTQTPRYLIKTRGQQVTLSCSPISGHRSVSWYQQTPGQGLQFLFEYFSETQRNKGNFPGRFSGRQFSNSRSEMNVSTLELGDSALYLCATAKGTGVSYEQYFGPGTRLTVT.

This clonotype has only a few counts. The CDR3, as DNA: TGTGCCAGCAGTGCCGCCAGGGGAATGGCTAATGAAAAACTGTTTTTT. It codes for CASSAARGMANEKLFF. The chain links TRBV6-1 to TRBJ1-4; D perhaps matches TRBD1 (6 bases). V dropped 4 bases and J dropped 3 bases, with 15 bases sitting between them. Germline CDR1 is MNHNS and CDR2 is SASEGT. The CDR3 consists of 16 residues.

In this sample, this clonotype turned up many times. The genes are TRBV2 and TRBJ2-3; 8 bases map to TRBD1. The CDR3 length is 15 residues. CDR1 and CDR2 (germline): SNHLY, FYNNEI. The V and J ends lost 6 bases and 5 bases, in that order; junction bases with no gene match: 10. The DNA of the CDR3 is TGTGCCAGCAGCCTTCACAGGGGGGAAGGAGATACGCAGTATTTT. It encodes CASSLHRGEGDTQYF. Full variable domain (missing parts from reference TRBV2 and TRBJ2-3): EPEVTQTPSHQVTQMGQEVILRCVPISNHLYFYWYRQILGQKVEFLVSFYNNEISEKSEIFDDQFSVERPDGSNFTLKIRSTKLEDSAMYFCASSLHRGEGDTQYFGPGTRLTVL.